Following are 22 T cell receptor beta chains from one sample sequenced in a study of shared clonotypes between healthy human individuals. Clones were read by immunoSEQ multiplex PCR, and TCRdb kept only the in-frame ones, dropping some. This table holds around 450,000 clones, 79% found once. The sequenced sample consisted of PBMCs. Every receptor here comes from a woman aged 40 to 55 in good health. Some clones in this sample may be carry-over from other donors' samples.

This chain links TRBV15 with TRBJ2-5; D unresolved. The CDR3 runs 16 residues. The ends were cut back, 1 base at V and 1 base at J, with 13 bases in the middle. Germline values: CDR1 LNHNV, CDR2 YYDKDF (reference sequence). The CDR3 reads CATSRVIDNTQETQYF. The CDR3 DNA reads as TGTGCCACCAGCAGAGTAATCGACAACACCCAAGAGACCCAGTACTTC.

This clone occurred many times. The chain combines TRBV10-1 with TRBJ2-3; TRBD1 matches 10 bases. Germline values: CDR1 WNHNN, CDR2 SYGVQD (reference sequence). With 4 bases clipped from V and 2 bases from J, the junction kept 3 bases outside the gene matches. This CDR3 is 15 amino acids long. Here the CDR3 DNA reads TGCGCCAGCAGTGTTGGGACAGGGGACACAGATACGCAGTATTTT. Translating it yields CASSVGTGDTDTQYF.

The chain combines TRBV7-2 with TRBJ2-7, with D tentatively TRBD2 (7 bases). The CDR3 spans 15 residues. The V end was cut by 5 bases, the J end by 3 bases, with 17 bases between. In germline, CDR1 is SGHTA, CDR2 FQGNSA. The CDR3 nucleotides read TGTGCCAGCAGCGGGGGGGCAGCGAGGGGCTACGAGCAGTACTTC. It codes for CASSGGAARGYEQYF.

The CDR3 nucleotides are TGTGCCAGCAGCCAAGATCCCGGGGGCACACAGTCTAACTATGGCTACACCTTC. This sequence encodes CASSQDPGGTQSNYGYTF. The chain couples TRBV4-2 to TRBJ1-2, with D perhaps matching TRBD1 (6 bases). Germline CDR1 LGHNA, CDR2 YNFKEQ. Deletions cut 0 bases from V and 0 bases from J, with 17 bases between. The CDR3 length is 18 residues.

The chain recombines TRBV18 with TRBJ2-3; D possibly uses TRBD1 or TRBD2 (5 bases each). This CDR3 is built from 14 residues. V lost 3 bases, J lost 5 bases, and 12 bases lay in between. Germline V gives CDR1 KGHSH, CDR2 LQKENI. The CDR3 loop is CASSPTRGGDTQYF. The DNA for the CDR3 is TGTGCCAGCTCACCTACTAGGGGCGGAGATACGCAGTATTTT.

For the CDR3, the DNA is TGTGCCAGCAGTTCCCCGGGCAGCCCCGAGGATTCACCCCTCCACTTT. Its translation is CASSSPGSPEDSPLHF. The V call is TRBV6-5, the J call TRBJ1-6, with D unclear. Germline CDR1 MNHEY, CDR2 SVGAGI. The CDR3 contains 16 residues. V lost 4 bases and J 8 bases, leaving 18 bases between the germline ends.

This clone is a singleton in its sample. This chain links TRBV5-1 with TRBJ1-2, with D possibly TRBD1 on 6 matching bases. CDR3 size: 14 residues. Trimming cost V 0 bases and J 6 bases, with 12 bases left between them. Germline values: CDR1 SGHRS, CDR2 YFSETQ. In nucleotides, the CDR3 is TGCGCCAGCAGCTTGGCCGGGCAGGGGCATGGCTACACCTTC. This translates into CASSLAGQGHGYTF. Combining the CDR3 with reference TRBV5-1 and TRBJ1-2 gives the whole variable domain KAGVTQTPRYLIKTRGQQVTLSCSPISGHRSVSWYQQTPGQGLQFLFEYFSETQRNKGNFPGRFSGRQFSNSRSEMNVSTLELGDSALYLCASSLAGQGHGYTFGSGTRLTVV.

The CDR3 nucleotides are TGCAGCGCTTCCGGGCCCATGAACACTGAAGCTTTCTTT. Amino acid sequence: CSASGPMNTEAFF. V usage is TRBV29-1 and J usage is TRBJ1-1; D remains unclear. The ends were cut back, 7 bases at V and 0 bases at J, with 12 bases in the middle. Germline CDR1 is SQVTM and CDR2 is ANQGSEA. This CDR3 spans 13 amino acids.

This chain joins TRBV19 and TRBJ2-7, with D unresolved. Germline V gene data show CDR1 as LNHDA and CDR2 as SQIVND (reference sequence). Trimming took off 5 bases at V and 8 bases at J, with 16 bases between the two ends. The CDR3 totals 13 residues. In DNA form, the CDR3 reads TGTGCCAGTAGTCCCCGTTGGAGTTATCAGCAGTACTTC. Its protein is CASSPRWSYQQYF.

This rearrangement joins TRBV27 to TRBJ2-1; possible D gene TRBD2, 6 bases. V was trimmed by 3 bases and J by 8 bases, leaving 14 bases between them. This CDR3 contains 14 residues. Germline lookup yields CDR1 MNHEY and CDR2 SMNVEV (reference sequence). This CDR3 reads CASSFRGSEDEQFF. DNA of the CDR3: TGTGCCAGCAGTTTTCGGGGGAGCGAGGATGAGCAGTTCTTC.

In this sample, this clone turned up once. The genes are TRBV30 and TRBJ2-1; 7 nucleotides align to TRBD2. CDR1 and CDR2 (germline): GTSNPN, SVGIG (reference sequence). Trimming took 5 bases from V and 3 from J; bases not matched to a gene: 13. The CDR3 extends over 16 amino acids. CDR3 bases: TGTGCCTGGTCACCATGGGGGGGAGCGGTCTACAATGAGCAGTTCTTC. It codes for CAWSPWGGAVYNEQFF.

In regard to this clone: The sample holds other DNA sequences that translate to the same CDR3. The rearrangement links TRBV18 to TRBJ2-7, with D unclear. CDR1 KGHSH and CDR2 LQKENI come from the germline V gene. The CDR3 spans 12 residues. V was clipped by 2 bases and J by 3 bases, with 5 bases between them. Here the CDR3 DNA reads TGTGCCAGCTCACCAGCCAGCTACGAGCAGTACTTC. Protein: CASSPASYEQYF. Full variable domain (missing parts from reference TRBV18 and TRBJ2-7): NAGVMQNPRHLVRRRGQEARLRCSPMKGHSHVYWYRQLPEEGLKFMVYLQKENIIDESGMPKERFSAEFPKEGPSILRIQQVVRGDSAAYFCASSPASYEQYFGPGTRLTVT.

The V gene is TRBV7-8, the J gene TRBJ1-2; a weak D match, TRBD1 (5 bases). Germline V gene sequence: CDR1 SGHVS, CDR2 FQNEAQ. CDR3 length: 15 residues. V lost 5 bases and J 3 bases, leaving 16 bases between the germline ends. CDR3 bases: TGTGCCAGCAGCCAGAGAGGCTGGGGGGACTATGGCTACACCTTC. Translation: CASSQRGWGDYGYTF.

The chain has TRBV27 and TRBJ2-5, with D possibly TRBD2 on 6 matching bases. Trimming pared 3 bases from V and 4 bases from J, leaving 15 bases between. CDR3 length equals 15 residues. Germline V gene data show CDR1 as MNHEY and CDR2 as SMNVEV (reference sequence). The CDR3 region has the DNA TGTGCCAGCAGTTTCCGCAGGAGGGGCGTAGAGACCCAGTACTTC. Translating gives CASSFRRRGVETQYF.

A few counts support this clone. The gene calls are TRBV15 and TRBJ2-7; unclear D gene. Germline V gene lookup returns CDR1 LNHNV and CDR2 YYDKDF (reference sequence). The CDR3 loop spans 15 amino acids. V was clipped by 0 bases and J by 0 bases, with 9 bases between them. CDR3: CATSRDRGFSYEQYF. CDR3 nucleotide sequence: TGTGCCACCAGCAGAGATAGAGGCTTCTCCTACGAGCAGTACTTC.

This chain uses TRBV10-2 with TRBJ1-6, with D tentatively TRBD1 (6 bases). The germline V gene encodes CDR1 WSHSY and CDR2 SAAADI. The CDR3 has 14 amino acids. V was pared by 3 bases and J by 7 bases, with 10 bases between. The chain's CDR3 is CASSDRTANSPLHF. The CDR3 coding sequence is TGCGCCAGCAGTGATAGGACAGCAAATTCACCCCTCCACTTT.

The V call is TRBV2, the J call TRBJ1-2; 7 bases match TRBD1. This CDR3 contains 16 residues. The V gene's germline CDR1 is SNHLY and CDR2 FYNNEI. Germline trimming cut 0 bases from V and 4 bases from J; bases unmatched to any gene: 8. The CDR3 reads CASSEALRTGTYGYTF. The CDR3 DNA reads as TGTGCCAGCAGTGAAGCGCTTCGGACAGGTACCTATGGCTACACCTTC. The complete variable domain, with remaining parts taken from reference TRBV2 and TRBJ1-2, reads EPEVTQTPSHQVTQMGQEVILRCVPISNHLYFYWYRQILGQKVEFLVSFYNNEISEKSEIFDDQFSVERPDGSNFTLKIRSTKLEDSAMYFCASSEALRTGTYGYTFGSGTRLTVV.

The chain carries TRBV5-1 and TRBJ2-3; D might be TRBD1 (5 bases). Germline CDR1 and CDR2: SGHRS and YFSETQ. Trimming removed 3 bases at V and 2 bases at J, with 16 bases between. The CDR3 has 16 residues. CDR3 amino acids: CASSSPQGGATDTQYF. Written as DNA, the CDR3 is TGCGCCAGCAGCTCACCCCAGGGTGGGGCCACAGATACGCAGTATTTT.

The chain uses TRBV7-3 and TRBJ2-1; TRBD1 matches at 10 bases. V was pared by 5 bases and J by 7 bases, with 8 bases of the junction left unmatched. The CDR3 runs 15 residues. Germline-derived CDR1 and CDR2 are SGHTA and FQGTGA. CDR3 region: CASSPRQGASNEQFF. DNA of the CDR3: TGTGCCAGCAGCCCCCGACAGGGGGCGTCGAATGAGCAGTTCTTC.

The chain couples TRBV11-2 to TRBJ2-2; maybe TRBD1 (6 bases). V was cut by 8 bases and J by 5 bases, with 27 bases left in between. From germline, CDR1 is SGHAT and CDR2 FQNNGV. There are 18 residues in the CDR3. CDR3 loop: CASGSAWGPVRVTGELFF. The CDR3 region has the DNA TGTGCCAGCGGAAGCGCGTGGGGGCCAGTGCGGGTAACCGGGGAGCTGTTTTTT.

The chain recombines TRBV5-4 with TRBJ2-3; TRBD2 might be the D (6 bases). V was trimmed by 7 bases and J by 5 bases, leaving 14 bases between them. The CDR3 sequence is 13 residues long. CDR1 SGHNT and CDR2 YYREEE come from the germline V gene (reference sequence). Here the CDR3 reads CASFGGPQDTQYF. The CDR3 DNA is TGTGCCAGCTTCGGAGGGCCCCAAGATACGCAGTATTTT.

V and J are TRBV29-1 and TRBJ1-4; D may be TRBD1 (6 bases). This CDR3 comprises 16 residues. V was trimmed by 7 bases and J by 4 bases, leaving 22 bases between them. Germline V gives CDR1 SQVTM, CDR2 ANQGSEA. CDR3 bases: TGCAGCGCCTCTTTAGGGGCGTGGGGGCTTAATGAAAAACTGTTTTTT. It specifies CSASLGAWGLNEKLFF.